This entry concerns a single T cell receptor (beta chain). Its antigen remains unidentified. The read stops 3 residues short of the end of the CDR3; the missing end is completed from the germline J gene. Every participant had a single incident cervical HPV16 infection, and women with prevalent HPV16 infections were excluded. Cervical HPV DNA was detected with MY09/MY11 PCR, and genotyping was done by dot-blot hybridization. Roughly 15 mL of heparinized blood was centrifuged, after which the buffy coat was aliquoted, frozen at -30 degrees C, and then stored at -80 degrees C. QIAGEN kits were used to extract genomic DNA from the buffy coat specimens. TCR beta CDR3 regions were amplified by multiplex PCR from an average of approximately 1,200 ng genomic DNA per sample using the immunoSEQ assay. Primer bias was corrected in the assay by using a complete synthetic TCR repertoire to establish an amplification baseline. The amplicons were sequenced on the Illumina platform. On the study's bioinformatics: Sequences were error-corrected by clustering with frequency ratios and a modified nearest-neighbor algorithm and were then analyzed in the immunoSEQ Analyzer with IMGT gene definitions. TCR richness and evenness were averaged over 20 rarefaction repeats at each rarefaction depth, excluding samples with fewer sequences than the depth. Wilcoxon rank sum tests with FDR correction were used to compare relative abundances of V, D and J genes between the groups. An intraclass correlation of roughly 95% for TCR richness and an average of about 77% across 66 gene segments were obtained from the blinded duplicates. Sourced from immuneACCESS, this table was stored by TCRdb with only in-frame sequences that have V and J called. A share of the clones is absent; for the studies checked, an unresolved V gene accounts for under half, and the remainder has no known explanation. V, J and clone size derive from that table, while D and trimming were established from the DNA sequence. Per the sample table, the count is about 24,000 clones. Of the sample, 5% to 7% falls within the top ten clones.

This entry comes from a study of T cells in women clearing cervical HPV infection (dated by TCRdb to 2017 to 2018). A note on the overall study: The cases were 25 women with histologically confirmed HPV16-related CIN3 or worse, and 2 of those women had invasive cancers. The controls were about two dozen women whose single incident HPV16 infection cleared within 12 months with no development of precancer or cancer. Blood from cases was collected at the visit at which the lesion was first identified, whereas blood from controls was collected once infection was no longer detected. Among cases, blood sampling came a median of approximately 150 days after lesion detection, with an interquartile range of about 80 to 230 days. Since HLA typing was available for only a few women, HLA type could not be ruled out as a confounder. Nested within Costa Rica's Guanacaste HPV Natural History Study, an exploratory proof-of-principle case-control study compared TCR repertoires across cervical HPV16 outcomes. Cases and controls were matched on age within five years and on year of sample collection. Median age was roughly 33 years in cases versus 38 to 45 in controls, and baseline characteristics did not differ significantly. In the parent cohort, approximately 9,900 women aged 18 or older were enrolled in Guanacaste, Costa Rica, during about 1992 to 1994 and then followed for less than 8 years. Five blinded duplicates per group were added as quality controls, so that around 60 samples were obtained: around 50 participants and roughly ten replicates.

Overall results and qualifications from the work: T-cell numbers per sample were unknown, so richness differences could reflect varying T-cell content rather than repertoire biology. The cross-sectional design could not show whether the associations came before the infection or were a result of it, and neither effector/memory subsets nor HPV-specific T cells were isolated. Cases were distinguished from controls with an estimated AUC of roughly 0.81 by random forest classifiers combining richness and V gene abundances. TCR repertoire richness was significantly higher in CIN3+ cases than in controls across sequencing depths, while evenness did not differ. Cases had lower TRBV6-7 relative abundance than controls (around 0.11% versus 0.15%; Bonferroni P = 0.0008).

The CDR3 runs 13 residues from the cysteine to the phenylalanine. The DNA has 30 bases, all within the CDR3, and is read from base 1. According to the germline V gene, CDR1 reads SGHAT and CDR2 reads FQNNGV. The rearranged chain carries TRBV11-2 and TRBJ2-4; perhaps TRBD2 is the D gene, with 6 bases matching. The sample taken for sequencing was blood buffy coat. This clonotype originated in a woman aged 18 to 69 with a cervical HPV16 infection that either progressed to CIN3+ or cleared (not recorded which). The CDR3 has the sequence CASSLGWVGGQYF. CDR3 DNA (partial): TGTGCCAGCAGCTTAGGTTGGGTGGGGGGT.